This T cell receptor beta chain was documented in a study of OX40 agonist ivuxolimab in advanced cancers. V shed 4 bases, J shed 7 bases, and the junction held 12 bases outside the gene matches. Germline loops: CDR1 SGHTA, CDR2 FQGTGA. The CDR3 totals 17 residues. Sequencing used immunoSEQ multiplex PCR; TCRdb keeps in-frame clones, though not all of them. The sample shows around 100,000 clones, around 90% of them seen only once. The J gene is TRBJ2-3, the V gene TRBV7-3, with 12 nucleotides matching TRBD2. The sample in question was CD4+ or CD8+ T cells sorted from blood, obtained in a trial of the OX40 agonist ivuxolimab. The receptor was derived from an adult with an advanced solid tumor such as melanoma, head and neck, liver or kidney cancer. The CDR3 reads CASSSSPLAGGPNTQYF. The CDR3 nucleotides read TGTGCCAGCAGCTCCTCCCCACTAGCGGGAGGACCAAATACGCAGTATTTT.